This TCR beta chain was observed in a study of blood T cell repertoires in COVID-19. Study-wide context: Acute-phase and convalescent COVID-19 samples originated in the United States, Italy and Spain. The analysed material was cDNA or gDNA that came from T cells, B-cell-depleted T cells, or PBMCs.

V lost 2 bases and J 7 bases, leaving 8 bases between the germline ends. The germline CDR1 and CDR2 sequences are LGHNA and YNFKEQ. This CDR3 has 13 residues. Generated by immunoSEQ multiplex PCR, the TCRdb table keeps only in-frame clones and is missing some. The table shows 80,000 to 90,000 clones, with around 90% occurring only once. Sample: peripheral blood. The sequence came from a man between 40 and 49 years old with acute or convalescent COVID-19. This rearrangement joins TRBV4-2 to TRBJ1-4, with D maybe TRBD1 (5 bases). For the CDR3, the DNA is TGTGCCAGCAGCCAATGGAGGGGTGAAAAACTGTTTTTT. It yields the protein CASSQWRGEKLFF.